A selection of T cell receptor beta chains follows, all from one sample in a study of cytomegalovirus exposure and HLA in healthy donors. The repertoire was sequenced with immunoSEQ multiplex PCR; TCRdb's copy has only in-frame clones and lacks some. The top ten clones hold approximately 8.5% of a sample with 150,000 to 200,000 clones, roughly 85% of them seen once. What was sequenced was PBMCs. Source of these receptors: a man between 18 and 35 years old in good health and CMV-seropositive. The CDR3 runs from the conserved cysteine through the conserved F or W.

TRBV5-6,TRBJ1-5,CASSLGGRQPQHF
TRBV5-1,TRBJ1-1,CASSLSSGGTEAFF
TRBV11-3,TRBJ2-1,CASSDRLAGHNEQFF
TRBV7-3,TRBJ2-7,CASSSTSGVPQYF
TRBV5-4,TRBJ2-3,CASSFSGGSTDTQYF
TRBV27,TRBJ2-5,CASSPGTRQETQYF
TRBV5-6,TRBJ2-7,CASSGAYEQYF
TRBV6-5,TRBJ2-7,CASGPRGGSYEQYF
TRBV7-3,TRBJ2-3,CASSSGNSTDTQYF
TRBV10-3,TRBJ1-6,CAISEARGRGSPLHF
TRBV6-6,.,CASTVEQSSYEQYF
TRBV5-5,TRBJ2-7,CASSVVSTYEQYF
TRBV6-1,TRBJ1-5,CASSEAAGGANYQPQHF
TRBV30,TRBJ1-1,CAWSRDIEAFF
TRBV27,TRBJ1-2,CASSPGQPIHYGYTF
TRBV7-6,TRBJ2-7,CASSLNPPSSGGTYEQYF
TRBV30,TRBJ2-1,CAWNAGSSYNEQFF
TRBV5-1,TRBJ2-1,CASSLGVGGLDEQFF
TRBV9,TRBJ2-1,CASSVGTRIYNEQFF
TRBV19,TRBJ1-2,CASSIARALNYGYTF
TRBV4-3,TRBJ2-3,CASSQGLADTQYF
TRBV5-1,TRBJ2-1,CASSNYNEQFF
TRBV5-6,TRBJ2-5,CASSSRSVPGQGSRYF
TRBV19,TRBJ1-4,CASSIRWTGPGGKLFF
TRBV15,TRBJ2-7,CATSRGGGGVYEQYF
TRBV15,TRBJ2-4,CATSRVGGLGSIQYF
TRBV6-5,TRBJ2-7,CASSAGSYSEQYF
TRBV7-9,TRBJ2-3,CASSLGAGITDTQYF
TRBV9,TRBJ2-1,CASSPRTSGVSYNEQFF
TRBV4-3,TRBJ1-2,CASSQDGDRRYTF
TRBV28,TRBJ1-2,CASSFAGVGYTF
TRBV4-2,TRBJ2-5,CASSQDSGGQGRGETQYF
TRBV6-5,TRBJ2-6,CASSADFSGANVLTF
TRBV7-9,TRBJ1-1,CASSLDAVNTEAFF
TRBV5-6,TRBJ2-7,CASSLVAGGREQYF
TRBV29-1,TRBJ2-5,CSVVIFGLAQETQYF
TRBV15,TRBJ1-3,CATSLNARFGNTIYF
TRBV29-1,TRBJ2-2,CSVDSDRGTGELFF
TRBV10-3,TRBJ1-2,CAISYLIQGALLDGYTF
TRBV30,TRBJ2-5,CAWSVNGGAWETQYF
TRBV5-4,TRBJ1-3,CASSPRQGVSGNTIYF
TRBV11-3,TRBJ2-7,CASSPLPTNRDSLYEQYF
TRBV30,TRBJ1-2,CAWRGTGANYGYTF
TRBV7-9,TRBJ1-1,CASSPRDRGRELDTEAFF
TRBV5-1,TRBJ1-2,CASSWGTGDGYTF
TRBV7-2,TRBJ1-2,CASSPGAGVGGYTF
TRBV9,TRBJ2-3,CASSGKRGGAYDTQYF
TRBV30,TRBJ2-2,CAWRWRGPGQSSGELFF
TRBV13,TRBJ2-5,CASSLYQPGGLASETQYF
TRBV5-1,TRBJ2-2,CASSWGLAPGELFF
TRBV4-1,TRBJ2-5,CASSQQSQGLETQYF
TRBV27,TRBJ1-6,CASSGLTGGSPLHF
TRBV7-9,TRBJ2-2,CASSSSENTGELFF
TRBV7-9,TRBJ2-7,CASSFRTGTSYEQYF
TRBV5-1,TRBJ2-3,CASQGYPHTDTQYF